These 31 T cell receptor beta chains were all obtained from the same sample, sequenced in a study of CD8 T cells in ankylosing spondylitis. TCRdb redid the calling of the 5' RACE reads with MiXCR, one entry per CDR3 protein. The table records 220,000 or so distinct CDR3 sequences, about 10% of them present only once. The sample consisted of blood, either unsorted or a sorted T cell fraction (not recorded which). The receptors shown here come from a male donor with ankylosing spondylitis or in good health (not recorded which).

This clonotype appeared a few times. The chain carries TRBV20-1 and TRBJ1-3; D unclear. V gave up 4 bases and J gave up 3 bases, with 16 bases separating them. CDR3 length: 15 residues. Germline CDR1 reads DFQATT; CDR2 reads SNEGSKA (reference sequence). CDR3 bases: TGCAGTGCTATCAGGCAGGCTCTAGGTGGAAACACCATATATTTT. Translating gives CSAIRQALGGNTIYF.

This clonotype was found many times. This chain uses TRBV15 with TRBJ2-5, with D perhaps being TRBD1 or TRBD2 (5 bases each). Germline CDR1 reads LNHNV; CDR2 reads YYDKDF (reference sequence). CDR3 length: 14 amino acids. Deletions cut 2 bases from V and 1 base from J, with 8 bases between. The CDR3 DNA follows: TGTGCCACCAGCAGAAGGGACCTCCAAGAGACCCAGTACTTC. Translation gives CATSRRDLQETQYF.

This clonotype was counted between two and nine times. V is TRBV2 and J is TRBJ2-7; the match to TRBD1 covers 8 bases. Germline V gene data show CDR1 as SNHLY and CDR2 as FYNNEI. Losses at the gene ends were 5 bases for V and 0 bases for J; bases not matched to a gene: 6. This CDR3 has 15 amino acids. Here the CDR3 DNA reads TGTGCCAGCAGTCCTCAGGGGGCCGGCTCCTACGAGCAGTACTTC. Translating gives CASSPQGAGSYEQYF.

The sample holds one count of this clonotype. A much larger clone differs from this one at a single base, so this may be a read error. The genes are TRBV6-1 and TRBJ1-3, with unresolved D. Germline V gene sequence: CDR1 MNHNS, CDR2 SASEGT. With 8 bases removed from V and 0 bases from J, the gap between germline ends came to 14 bases. The CDR3 is made up of 15 amino acids. Here the CDR3 reads CASCKGGNSGNTIYF. The CDR3 nucleotides are TGTGCCAGCTGCAAAGGAGGGAACTCTGGAAACACCATATATTTT.

Many counts were recorded for this clonotype. The V and J genes are TRBV12-3 or TRBV12-4 and TRBJ2-3; D possibly matches TRBD1 or TRBD2 (6 bases each). Trimming cost V 6 bases and J 1 base, with 11 bases left between them. CDR3 size: 14 residues. CDR3 sequence: CASSRGLGTDTQYF. The CDR3 DNA sequence: TGTGCCAGCAGCCGGGGGCTCGGCACAGATACGCAGTATTTT.

This clonotype was observed a handful of times. The CDR3 region is CATSDLRRGESTDTQYF. In nucleotides, the CDR3 is TGTGCCACCAGTGATTTACGGCGGGGGGAATCCACAGATACGCAGTATTTT. The V gene is TRBV24-1, the J gene TRBJ2-3; 8 bases align to TRBD2. CDR3 size: 17 residues. The V gene end was trimmed by 1 base and the J gene end by 2 bases; junction bases not matched to a gene: 7. Germline V gene lookup returns CDR1 KGHDR and CDR2 SFDVKD.

This clonotype showed up many times. The chain couples TRBV20-1 to TRBJ2-3, with D possibly being TRBD2 (6 bases). In germline, CDR1 is DFQATT, CDR2 SNEGSKA (reference sequence). V lost 6 bases to trimming and J lost 0 bases, with 19 bases between them. This CDR3 has 16 residues. The CDR3 sequence is CSASGGRPTSTDTQYF. The DNA for the CDR3 is TGCAGTGCCAGTGGGGGGAGACCGACTAGCACAGATACGCAGTATTTT.

V is TRBV10-3 and J is TRBJ2-7; 7 nucleotides match TRBD2. Per the germline V gene, CDR1 is ENHRY and CDR2 is SYGVKD. The CDR3 consists of 15 residues. J lost 1 base, V lost 6 bases, and 9 bases had no gene match. The CDR3: CAIRDGGSKSYEQYF. The CDR3 nucleotides read TGTGCCATCAGGGACGGGGGGTCTAAGTCCTACGAGCAGTACTTC.

The genes are TRBV7-9 and TRBJ2-1, with 8 bases lining up with TRBD1. The CDR3 runs to 16 residues. Germline CDR1 SEHNR, CDR2 FQNEAQ (reference sequence). V was pared by 1 base and J by 5 bases, with 7 bases of the junction left unmatched. CDR3 in amino acids: CASSLERTGSHNEQFF. CDR3 DNA sequence: TGTGCCAGCAGCTTAGAGAGGACAGGGTCGCACAATGAGCAGTTCTTC. The variable domain in full, with the rest retrieved from reference TRBV7-9 and TRBJ2-1, is DTGVSQNPRHKITKRGQNVTFRCDPISEHNRLYWYRQTLGQGPEFLTYFQNEAQLEKSRLLSDRFSAERPKGSFSTLEIQRTEQGDSAMYLCASSLERTGSHNEQFFGPGTRLTVL.

This clonotype was recorded at least ten times. This chain connects TRBV6-1 to TRBJ2-7; 7 bases agree with TRBD2. Germline lookup yields CDR1 MNHNS and CDR2 SASEGT. J lost 2 bases, V lost 6 bases, and 10 bases had no gene match. The CDR3 is 15 amino acids. The CDR3 region is CASSPVGGGPYEQYF. As DNA, the CDR3 is TGTGCCAGCAGCCCCGTCGGCGGGGGTCCCTACGAGCAGTACTTC.

As concerns this clonotype: A read error is possible here, since a much larger clone lies one base away. This sequence joins TRBV7-3 and TRBJ1-1, with D uncertain. Germline assignment: CDR1 SGHTA and CDR2 FQGTGA. The CDR3 loop spans 13 amino acids. The CDR3 reads CASSLTKNTEALF. The CDR3 DNA is TGTGCCAGCAGCTTAACGAAGAACACTGAAGCTTTGTTT.

The V gene is TRBV7-9, the J gene TRBJ2-3; D ambiguous. In germline, CDR1 is SEHNR, CDR2 FQNEAQ (reference sequence). Trimming pared 3 bases from V and 2 bases from J, leaving 12 bases between. The CDR3 length is 15 residues. CDR3 protein: CASSFTALPTDTQYF. For the CDR3, the DNA is TGTGCCAGCAGCTTCACAGCCCTTCCCACAGATACGCAGTATTTT.

This clonotype came up many times. The chain links TRBV27 to TRBJ1-4; no reliable D call. The CDR3 has 13 residues. V lost 4 bases, J lost 9 bases, and 12 bases lay in between. Germline loops: CDR1 MNHEY, CDR2 SMNVEV (reference sequence). CDR3 sequence (DNA): TGTGCCAGCAGTTCCGTGGGTCGCCAAAAACTGTTTTTT. It translates to CASSSVGRQKLFF.

The chain joins TRBV19 to TRBJ2-1; D uncertain. This CDR3 contains 17 residues. V dropped 2 bases and J dropped 0 bases, with 14 bases sitting between them. Germline-derived CDR1 and CDR2 are LNHDA and SQIVND (reference sequence). The CDR3 DNA sequence: TGTGCCAGTAGTATAAGCTGGGCTCGGAGCTCCTACAATGAGCAGTTCTTC. Protein product: CASSISWARSSYNEQFF. Full variable domain (missing parts from reference TRBV19 and TRBJ2-1): DGGITQSPKYLFRKEGQNVTLSCEQNLNHDAMYWYRQDPGQGLRLIYYSQIVNDFQKGDIAEGYSVSREKKESFPLTVTSAQKNPTAFYLCASSISWARSSYNEQFFGPGTRLTVL.

This clonotype occurred many times. V and J are TRBV27 and TRBJ2-1; tentative D call: TRBD1 (6 bases). Trimming left V 1 base short and J 3 bases short, with 10 bases between. The CDR3 contains 15 residues. CDR1 is MNHEY and CDR2 is SMNVEV in the germline V gene (reference sequence). The CDR3 bases are TGTGCCAGCAGTTTATGGGGGCAGGGCTACAATGAGCAGTTCTTC. Its protein is CASSLWGQGYNEQFF.

This clonotype was recorded many times. This chain links TRBV20-1 with TRBJ2-6; D possibly corresponds to TRBD2 (7 bases). This CDR3 contains 18 residues. V was pared by 1 base and J by 0 bases, with 16 bases between. Per the germline V gene, CDR1 is DFQATT and CDR2 is SNEGSKA (reference sequence). The CDR3 DNA follows: TGCAGTGCTAGAGGAGGGGCGGGGGCCCGCTCTGGGGCCAACGTCCTGACTTTC. Its translation: CSARGGAGARSGANVLTF.

This clonotype appeared many times. This chain links TRBV12-3 or TRBV12-4 with TRBJ2-7; TRBD2 aligns across 7 bases. The J segment lost 3 bases and the V segment lost 5 bases, leaving 10 bases of the junction unmatched. This CDR3 comprises 15 residues. CDR3 residues: CASSVGLVQRYEQYF. The CDR3 DNA reads as TGTGCCAGCAGTGTAGGACTAGTCCAACGCTACGAGCAGTACTTC.

The gene calls are TRBV5-1 and TRBJ1-4, with 7 nucleotides matching TRBD1. The length of the CDR3 is 14 residues. Germline V lookup: CDR1 SGHRS, CDR2 YFSETQ. The J segment lost 4 bases and the V segment lost 9 bases, leaving 9 bases of the junction unmatched. In DNA form, the CDR3 reads TGCGCCAATATAAGGAGGGGGCTTAATGAAAAACTGTTTTTT. This sequence encodes CANIRRGLNEKLFF.

This clonotype was counted many times. Written as DNA, the CDR3 is TGCGCCAGCAGCGGGGGTCTCGGGGGGCTGATCGGCAAAAACATTCAGTACTTC. Translation gives CASSGGLGGLIGKNIQYF. The chain joins TRBV5-1 to TRBJ2-4; D perhaps matches TRBD2 (7 bases). There are 18 residues in the CDR3. Germline V gene sequence: CDR1 SGHRS, CDR2 YFSETQ. V was cut by 4 bases and J by 3 bases, with 23 bases left in between. The full variable domain, in which reference TRBV5-1 and TRBJ2-4 provide the parts outside the CDR3, is KAGVTQTPRYLIKTRGQQVTLSCSPISGHRSVSWYQQTPGQGLQFLFEYFSETQRNKGNFPGRFSGRQFSNSRSEMNVSTLELGDSALYLCASSGGLGGLIGKNIQYFGAGTRLSVL.

This clonotype was observed at least ten times. V gene TRBV7-2 combines with J gene TRBJ2-3, with a weak D call TRBD1 (6 bases). Trimming removed 5 bases at V and 5 bases at J, with 14 bases between. The CDR3 spans 14 residues. Per germline, CDR1 SGHTA and CDR2 FQGNSA. CDR3 loop: CASSVLTGQDTQYF. In DNA, the CDR3 is TGTGCCAGCAGCGTCCTCACAGGGCAAGATACGCAGTATTTT.

V is TRBV20-1 and J is TRBJ2-1, with TRBD2 identical over 7 bases. The V segment lost 6 bases and the J segment 4 bases; nucleotides outside the gene matches: 9. Germline CDR1 is DFQATT and CDR2 is SNEGSKA (reference sequence). The CDR3 is made up of 14 amino acids. The chain's CDR3 is CSAPRDGGYNEQFF. The DNA of the CDR3 is TGCAGTGCCCCCCGAGACGGGGGGTACAATGAGCAGTTCTTC.

This clonotype has more than one count but fewer than ten. Its ends do not fully match the called genes, so a read error is possible. V is TRBV2 and J is TRBJ2-5; 14 bases align to TRBD2. The CDR3 covers 15 residues. From germline, CDR1 is SNHLY and CDR2 FYNNEI. CDR3 region: CASSGLAGGQEIQYF. In nucleotides, the CDR3 is TGTGCCAGCAGCGGACTAGCGGGGGGCCAAGAGATCCAGTACTTC.

This clonotype was found many times. This chain uses TRBV9 with TRBJ1-3; the D gene is possibly TRBD1 (5 bases). The CDR3 covers 13 residues. Looked up from germline, CDR1 is SGDLS and CDR2 is YYNGEE. V shed 0 bases and J shed 4 bases, with 5 bases lying between them. DNA of the CDR3: TGTGCCAGCAGCGTAGAGGGGGGAAACACCATATATTTT. The encoded protein is CASSVEGGNTIYF.

This clonotype came up many times. The V call is TRBV20-1, the J call TRBJ2-4, with a weak D call TRBD2 (6 bases). The CDR3 length is 11 residues. Trimming took off 8 bases at V and 8 bases at J, with 13 bases between the two ends. The germline V gene encodes CDR1 DFQATT and CDR2 SNEGSKA (reference sequence). CDR3 sequence reads: CSPGVGDIQYF. In DNA, the CDR3 is TGCAGTCCGGGGGTGGGAGACATTCAGTACTTC.

This clonotype showed up many times. The chain couples TRBV5-1 to TRBJ2-7; 8 bases fit TRBD1. Germline values: CDR1 SGHRS, CDR2 YFSETQ. J gave up 3 bases and V 8 bases, and 4 bases lay outside the gene matches. This CDR3 contains 12 residues. As DNA, the CDR3 is TGCGCCAGTATCGGACAGGGCTACGAGCAGTACTTC. Translation gives CASIGQGYEQYF.

This clonotype was seen repeatedly, ten times or more. The CDR3 loop is CASSQGRQPQHF. In nucleotides, the CDR3 is TGTGCCAGCAGTCAGGGTCGTCAGCCCCAGCATTTT. The chain is built from TRBV6-6 and TRBJ1-5, with D perhaps matching TRBD1 (5 bases). Germline V gives CDR1 MNHNY, CDR2 SVGAGI (reference sequence). The CDR3 is 12 residues long. Trimming removed 5 bases at V and 6 bases at J, with 8 bases between.

This clonotype was recorded a few times. V and J are TRBV7-9 and TRBJ2-3; a possible D gene is TRBD2 (6 bases). Germline CDR1 reads SEHNR; CDR2 reads FQNEAQ (reference sequence). The CDR3 runs to 14 residues. The ends were cut back, 1 base at V and 4 bases at J, with 9 bases in the middle. The DNA of the CDR3 is TGTGCCAGCAGCTTAGTAGGGGAGGCAGATACGCAGTATTTT. It is translated as CASSLVGEADTQYF.

This clonotype was observed many times. CDR3 sequence (DNA): TGCAGTGCTCCCCCCGGCAGCTCCTACAATGAGCAGTTCTTC. Residues: CSAPPGSSYNEQFF. This sequence joins TRBV20-1 and TRBJ2-1; D is uncertain. The germline V gene has CDR1 DFQATT and CDR2 SNEGSKA (reference sequence). The CDR3 spans 14 residues. V lost 5 bases to trimming and J lost 0 bases, with 11 bases between them.

V usage is TRBV5-1 and J usage is TRBJ2-5; D assignment may be TRBD1 or TRBD2 (7 bases each). The CDR3 runs 16 residues. V was pared by 1 base and J by 4 bases, with 17 bases between. The germline CDR1 and CDR2 sequences are SGHRS and YFSETQ. The CDR3 nucleotides read TGCGCCAGCAGCTTGTCGCAGGGGGGGCCGGTAGAGACCCAGTACTTC. Encoded protein: CASSLSQGGPVETQYF.

The rearrangement uses TRBV5-1 and TRBJ2-5, with 9 bases fitting TRBD1. This CDR3 region has 15 residues. The ends lost 7 bases at V and 2 bases at J; junction bases unmatched: 9. Germline V gene lookup returns CDR1 SGHRS and CDR2 YFSETQ. CDR3 in amino acids: CASGSDRGIQETQYF. For the CDR3, the DNA is TGCGCCAGCGGCTCGGACAGGGGAATACAAGAGACCCAGTACTTC.

Of note for this clonotype: Possible read error: a much larger clone is one base away. Since no conserved phenylalanine or tryptophan closes the CDR3, a read error is the likely cause. J is TRBJ2-1 and V is TRBV12-3 or TRBV12-4; 10 bases are a match to TRBD2. This CDR3 spans 16 amino acids. The ends lost 6 bases at V and 5 bases at J; junction bases unmatched: 10. CDR3 sequence reads: CASRASGGASNNEQFI. CDR3 nucleotides: TGTGCCAGCAGAGCCAGCGGGGGGGCCAGCAACAATGAGCAGTTCATC.